This TCR beta chain was identified in a study of response to subunit inactivated influenza vaccine (dated by TCRdb to between 2017 and 2018). Regarding the complete study: To follow how T cells responded to a trivalent subunit inactivated influenza vaccine, the researchers relied on deep quantitative profiling of the T cell receptor repertoire. Broad study findings and their caveats: The authors proposed that each seasonal influenza vaccination may bring in only a limited number of new T cells.

The library was generated by RT-PCR. Sequencing was carried out with an Illumina HiSeq 2500. TCRdb ran its own pipeline on the public reads, namely fastp trimming at Q25 and MiXCR clone calling, and kept in-frame beta chains. Identical CDR3 proteins give one entry, which carries the most common genes and DNA. The sample table shows 700,000 to 800,000 distinct CDR3 sequences, and about a fifth are seen once. 11% of the sample is taken by the ten largest. V is shortened by 5 bases, J by 0 bases, and the region joining them spans 4 bases. CDR3 length: 13 amino acids, cysteine to phenylalanine. Solely the CDR3 DNA is kept, with 39 bases framed from the first base. This clonotype occurred many times. Its binding antigen is unknown. The sample holds no much larger clone one base away, and base qualities are not on file.

Material: PBMCs from blood, obtained roughly 5 days after vaccination. This receptor chain uses TRBV12-3 or TRBV12-4 and TRBJ2-2; the D gene lacks a confident call. This receptor was identified in a man aged 45-60 years who received an inactivated influenza vaccine. Donor details come from another sample of the same person, matched by shared clones. For the CDR3, the sequence is CASSTTNTGELFF. The nucleotides are TGTGCCAGCAGTACAACGAACACCGGGGAGCTGTTTTTT.